What follows are 24 T cell receptor beta chains derived from one specimen sequenced in a study of blood T cell repertoires in COVID-19. TCRdb keeps only in-frame clones here, not all; method: immunoSEQ multiplex PCR. The data contain approximately 200,000 clones, approximately 85% of them singletons. Sequencing was done on a sample of PBMCs or T cells enriched from blood (not recorded which). Receptors were obtained from a woman in her 30s who had recovered from COVID-19.

The chain links TRBV3-1 (or the pseudogene TRBV3-2) to TRBJ2-3; possible D gene TRBD1, 6 bases. CDR3 size: 14 residues. Germline CDR1 LGHDT, CDR2 YNNKEL (reference sequence). V dropped 6 bases and J dropped 1 base, with 11 bases sitting between them. The CDR3 bases are TGTGCCAGCAGTTCTCGACAGGGCACAGATACGCAGTATTTT. This encodes CASSSRQGTDTQYF.

The chain joins TRBV27 to TRBJ2-7; the match to TRBD1 covers 9 bases. CDR3 length: 14 residues. Looked up from germline, CDR1 is MNHEY and CDR2 is SMNVEV (reference sequence). J lost 4 bases, V lost 3 bases, and 4 bases had no gene match. CDR3 in amino acids: CASSFQGQGYEQYF. CDR3 DNA: TGTGCCAGCAGTTTCCAAGGACAGGGGTACGAGCAGTACTTC.

As to this clone: A junction end diverges from the germline sequence, so it may reflect a read error. This sequence joins TRBV7-8 and TRBJ2-7, with 8 nucleotides matching TRBD2. CDR3 length: 12 residues. Germline V CDR1 and CDR2: SGHVS, FQNEAQ. The CDR3 DNA follows: TGTGCCAGCAGCCCCGGGGGGGGAGTAAGCCTCTTC. It codes for CASSPGGGVSLF. Combining the CDR3 with reference TRBV7-8 and TRBJ2-7 gives the whole variable domain GAGVSQSPRYKVAKRGQDVALRCDPISGHVSLFWYQQALGQGPEFLTYFQNEAQLDKSGLPSDRFFAERPEGSVSTLKIQRTQQEDSAVYLCASSPGGGVSLFGPGTRLTVT.

The J gene is TRBJ2-7, the V gene TRBV3-1 (or the pseudogene TRBV3-2); D is perhaps TRBD2 (5 bases). Deletions cut 0 bases from V and 2 bases from J, with 11 bases between. The CDR3 is made up of 15 amino acids. Germline V gives CDR1 LGHDT, CDR2 YNNKEL (reference sequence). This CDR3 is CASSQDWGETYEQYF. The CDR3 DNA sequence: TGTGCCAGCAGCCAAGATTGGGGAGAGACCTACGAGCAGTACTTC.

This sequence joins TRBV28 and TRBJ2-7; D may be TRBD2 (5 bases). V shed 7 bases and J shed 4 bases, with 11 bases lying between them. The CDR3 has 12 residues. From germline, CDR1 is MDHEN and CDR2 SYDVKM. For the CDR3, the DNA is TGTGCCAGCACAGGACTCCGATACGAGCAGTACTTC. It yields the protein CASTGLRYEQYF.

This clone was seen a handful of times. The V gene is TRBV5-6, the J gene TRBJ2-7, with 12 bases aligning to TRBD1. Trimming took 4 bases from V and 2 from J; bases not matched to a gene: 4. The germline gives CDR1 SGHDT, CDR2 YYEEEE. This CDR3 has 15 residues. The CDR3 coding sequence is TGTGCCAGCAGCGTCCGGGACAGGGGGCCCTACGAGCAGTACTTC. Translating gives CASSVRDRGPYEQYF.

This clone turned up a few times. The chain combines TRBV28 with TRBJ1-5; 7 positions match TRBD1. The CDR3 extends over 16 amino acids. Losses at the gene ends were 7 bases for V and 2 bases for J; bases not matched to a gene: 11. CDR1 is MDHEN and CDR2 is SYDVKM in the germline V gene. CDR3 residues: CASNHRGERGNQPQHF. The CDR3 DNA is TGTGCCAGCAATCACAGGGGAGAACGCGGCAATCAGCCCCAGCATTTT.

The J gene is TRBJ2-7, the V gene TRBV4-2; 7 bases match TRBD1. The germline V gene encodes CDR1 LGHNA and CDR2 YNFKEQ. The length of the CDR3 is 16 residues. V lost 0 bases and J lost 2; bases outside the gene matches: 7. CDR3 in amino acids: CASSQEYRTGPYEQYF. CDR3 DNA sequence: TGTGCCAGCAGCCAAGAGTACAGGACAGGACCCTACGAGCAGTACTTC.

The chain recombines TRBV5-4 with TRBJ2-7; D is perhaps TRBD1 (6 bases). This CDR3 comprises 14 residues. V shed 4 bases and J shed 0 bases, with 11 bases lying between them. The germline CDR1 and CDR2 sequences are SGHNT and YYREEE (reference sequence). In DNA, the CDR3 is TGTGCCAGCAGCCTCCGGGACAACTCCTACGAGCAGTACTTC. Its translation: CASSLRDNSYEQYF.

The genes are TRBV2 and TRBJ2-2; 8 nucleotides align to TRBD1. Germline V gene sequence: CDR1 SNHLY, CDR2 FYNNEI. Losses at the gene ends were 6 bases for V and 7 bases for J; bases not matched to a gene: 16. The CDR3 is made up of 17 amino acids. CDR3 residues: CASSDRRTGLKIGELFF. In DNA form, the CDR3 reads TGTGCCAGCAGCGACCGTAGGACAGGGCTTAAGATCGGGGAGCTGTTTTTT.

The V and J genes are TRBV2 and TRBJ2-1; perhaps TRBD2 as D (6 bases). Deletions cut 7 bases from V and 14 bases from J, with 18 bases between. CDR3 length: 12 residues. CDR1 and CDR2 (germline): SNHLY, FYNNEI. The DNA for the CDR3 is TGTGCCAGCATTATCTTGGCCCGGGGGAAGTTCTTC. Translating it yields CASIILARGKFF.

On this clone: The junction departs from germline at one end; a sequencing error may be responsible. This chain links TRBV20-1 with TRBJ1-6, with D possibly matching TRBD1 (5 bases). Germline V lookup: CDR1 DFQATT, CDR2 SNEGSKA (reference sequence). This CDR3 region has 14 residues. The CDR3 DNA is TGCAGTGCTAGTAGGGACTCCCATAATTCACCCCTCCACTTT. Translating it yields CSASRDSHNSPLHF.

The rearrangement uses TRBV5-8 and TRBJ2-3; 11 bases are shared with TRBD2. This CDR3 is built from 15 residues. In germline, CDR1 is SGHTS, CDR2 YDEGEE. V lost 2 bases and J lost 4; bases outside the gene matches: 3. The CDR3 loop reads CASSLLAGVSDTQYF. CDR3 DNA sequence: TGTGCCAGCAGCTTACTAGCGGGAGTATCAGATACGCAGTATTTT.

This clone was detected once. The chain employs TRBV28 and TRBJ2-3; 10 bases match TRBD1. CDR3 length: 14 amino acids. Germline loops: CDR1 MDHEN, CDR2 SYDVKM. The ends lost 6 bases at V and 6 bases at J; junction bases unmatched: 6. CDR3 nucleotide sequence: TGTGCCAGCAGAACGGGACAGGGGAGGGATACGCAGTATTTT. The encoded protein is CASRTGQGRDTQYF.

The gene calls are TRBV2 and TRBJ2-3; no clear D gene. The germline V gene encodes CDR1 SNHLY and CDR2 FYNNEI. With 4 bases removed from V and 5 bases from J, the gap between germline ends came to 7 bases. The CDR3 extends over 12 amino acids. This CDR3 is CASSAQQDTQYF. CDR3 DNA sequence: TGTGCCAGCAGTGCTCAACAAGATACGCAGTATTTT.

The chain employs TRBV5-6 and TRBJ2-3; D might be TRBD2 (5 bases). The V and J ends lost 0 bases and 12 bases respectively, with 17 bases between them. The CDR3 length is 14 residues. Looked up from germline, CDR1 is SGHDT and CDR2 is YYEEEE. The CDR3: CASSLVLAGGPQYF. The CDR3 DNA follows: TGTGCCAGCAGCTTGGTACTGGCAGGCGGGCCCCAGTATTTT.

This chain joins TRBV28 and TRBJ1-1, with 8 bases matching TRBD1. The trim removed 6 bases at V and 6 bases at J, leaving 9 bases unmatched. There are 14 residues in the CDR3. Germline V gene lookup returns CDR1 MDHEN and CDR2 SYDVKM. The CDR3 DNA reads as TGTGCCAGCAGGAACCCAGGGGGCAGGCCTGAAGCTTTCTTT. As protein: CASRNPGGRPEAFF. Full variable domain (outside the CDR3, taken from reference TRBV28 and TRBJ1-1): DVKVTQSSRYLVKRTGEKVFLECVQDMDHENMFWYRQDPGLGLRLIYFSYDVKMKEKGDIPEGYSVSREKKERFSLILESASTNQTSMYLCASRNPGGRPEAFFGQGTRLTVV.

The chain links TRBV11-1 to TRBJ2-7; 8 nucleotides line up with TRBD2. The trim removed 2 bases at V and 3 bases at J, leaving 9 bases unmatched. Germline V gives CDR1 SGHAT, CDR2 FQDESV (reference sequence). CDR3 length: 16 residues. The CDR3 loop reads CASSLNLAGGFYEQYF. CDR3 nucleotide sequence: TGTGCCAGCAGCTTAAATTTGGCGGGAGGCTTCTACGAGCAGTACTTC.

The chain couples TRBV28 to TRBJ2-5; TRBD2 might be the D (5 bases). The CDR3 contains 14 residues. Germline V gene lookup returns CDR1 MDHEN and CDR2 SYDVKM. The V and J ends lost 5 bases and 4 bases respectively, with 14 bases between them. CDR3 DNA sequence: TGTGCCAGCAGTCCCTTGTCGGCGGGAGAGACCCAGTACTTC. This translates into CASSPLSAGETQYF.

This clone was recorded only once. The V and J genes are TRBV5-1 and TRBJ1-3; 7 positions match TRBD1. The V segment lost 4 bases and the J segment 4 bases; nucleotides outside the gene matches: 11. Germline V gives CDR1 SGHRS, CDR2 YFSETQ. The CDR3 is 16 residues long. The DNA of the CDR3 is TGCGCCAGCAGCGGCGGACAGGACGGGGCCGGAAACACCATATATTTT. Translating gives CASSGGQDGAGNTIYF. Complete variable domain (other parts from reference TRBV5-1 and TRBJ1-3): KAGVTQTPRYLIKTRGQQVTLSCSPISGHRSVSWYQQTPGQGLQFLFEYFSETQRNKGNFPGRFSGRQFSNSRSEMNVSTLELGDSALYLCASSGGQDGAGNTIYFGEGSWLTVV.

This clone was observed once. The J gene is TRBJ1-3, the V gene TRBV7-9; tentatively, D is TRBD1 (5 bases). V lost 5 bases, J lost 4 bases, and 18 bases lay in between. Looked up from germline, CDR1 is SEHNR and CDR2 is FQNEAQ (reference sequence). This CDR3 comprises 16 residues. In DNA form, the CDR3 reads TGTGCCAGCAGCAGAGACGGCAGGGCGGTGGGAAACACCATATATTTT. Protein sequence: CASSRDGRAVGNTIYF.

This chain connects TRBV5-1 to TRBJ2-2, with TRBD1 matching 9 bases. The V segment lost 4 bases and the J segment 7 bases; nucleotides outside the gene matches: 11. The CDR3 has 16 residues. Germline values: CDR1 SGHRS, CDR2 YFSETQ. The CDR3 sequence: CASSPNGQGRYGELFF. CDR3 bases: TGCGCCAGCAGCCCAAATGGACAGGGGCGGTACGGGGAGCTGTTTTTT.

This clone occurred a few times. This rearrangement joins TRBV5-4 to TRBJ2-7, with D possibly being TRBD2 (6 bases). The CDR3 contains 15 residues. Germline V gives CDR1 SGHNT, CDR2 YYREEE (reference sequence). Deletions cut 0 bases from V and 3 bases from J, with 13 bases between. The CDR3, as DNA: TGTGCCAGCAGCTTGGGGGCCCGGGGGTACTACGAGCAGTACTTC. It codes for CASSLGARGYYEQYF. Complete variable domain (other parts from reference TRBV5-4 and TRBJ2-7): ETGVTQSPTHLIKTRGQQVTLRCSSQSGHNTVSWYQQALGQGPQFIFQYYREEENGRGNFPPRFSGLQFPNYSSELNVNALELDDSALYLCASSLGARGYYEQYFGPGTRLTVT.

The J gene is TRBJ2-7, the V gene TRBV19; 7 bases match TRBD1. Trimming at V came to 7 bases and at J to 1 base, leaving 10 bases not matched to a gene. CDR3 length equals 15 residues. CDR1 and CDR2 from the germline V gene are LNHDA and SQIVND (reference sequence). CDR3: CASTRPGTESYEQYF. The CDR3 DNA is TGTGCCAGTACCCGGCCCGGGACAGAGTCCTACGAGCAGTACTTC.